A single sample is the source of the 27 T cell receptor beta chains below, sequenced in a study of shared clonotypes between healthy human individuals. Produced via immunoSEQ multiplex PCR; TCRdb's table is partial and in-frame only. The sample carries around 510,000 clones, about 96% recorded once. The sequenced sample consisted of naive CD4+ T cells sorted from blood. This sample's subset: CD45RA+ positively selected. Source of these receptors: a woman in her twenties or thirties in good health.

The chain combines TRBV28 with TRBJ1-5, with no clear D. Germline assignment: CDR1 MDHEN and CDR2 SYDVKM. This CDR3 has 12 amino acids. V gave up 8 bases and J gave up 6 bases, with 11 bases separating them. The CDR3 region has the DNA TGTGCCAGCGCCGCCGGGCCTCAGCCCCAGCATTTT. It is translated as CASAAGPQPQHF.

The chain couples TRBV6-1 to TRBJ1-5; D unresolved. V was cut by 1 base and J by 8 bases, with 15 bases left in between. This CDR3 has 15 residues. Germline lookup yields CDR1 MNHNS and CDR2 SASEGT. This CDR3 is CASSEGQPAKKPQHF. The DNA of the CDR3 is TGTGCCAGCAGTGAAGGGCAGCCGGCTAAAAAGCCCCAGCATTTT.

J is TRBJ2-1 and V is TRBV5-4, with 11 bases that match TRBD2. This CDR3 is 15 amino acids long. Germline CDR1 and CDR2: SGHNT and YYREEE (reference sequence). J lost 5 bases, V lost 3 bases, and 4 bases had no gene match. CDR3 in amino acids: CASSSGTSGNNEQFF. The DNA of the CDR3 is TGTGCCAGCAGCTCCGGGACTAGCGGCAACAATGAGCAGTTCTTC.

V is TRBV28 and J is TRBJ2-1; either TRBD1 or TRBD2 may fit D (6 bases each). Germline values: CDR1 MDHEN, CDR2 SYDVKM. The V gene lost 5 bases and the J gene lost 9 bases, with 23 bases spanning the gap. This CDR3 has 16 residues. DNA of the CDR3: TGTGCCAGCAGTCCGGATCGGGGGCTTGGTAGTGGTGAGCAGTTCTTC. The encoded protein is CASSPDRGLGSGEQFF.

The J gene is TRBJ2-3, the V gene TRBV7-9; D may be TRBD2 (5 bases). V shed 1 base and J shed 2 bases, with 10 bases lying between them. This CDR3 has 15 residues. In germline, CDR1 is SEHNR, CDR2 FQNEAQ (reference sequence). The CDR3 coding sequence is TGTGCCAGCAGCTTAGTCCAGCGGCACACAGATACGCAGTATTTT. Translation: CASSLVQRHTDTQYF.

The chain has TRBV7-9 and TRBJ2-1, with TRBD2 matching 12 bases. The J segment lost 8 bases and the V segment lost 6 bases, leaving 11 bases of the junction unmatched. CDR3 length: 16 amino acids. Germline V CDR1 and CDR2: SEHNR, FQNEAQ (reference sequence). The CDR3 reads CASSPTLAGGFHEQFF. CDR3 sequence (DNA): TGTGCCAGCAGTCCGACCCTAGCGGGAGGGTTTCATGAGCAGTTCTTC.

This chain joins TRBV19 and TRBJ1-2, with D unclear. The ends were cut back, 10 bases at V and 5 bases at J, with 11 bases in the middle. The CDR3 is 11 residues long. Per germline, CDR1 LNHDA and CDR2 SQIVND (reference sequence). The CDR3 region has the DNA TGTGCCACCCGGCAGCTTTATGGCTACACCTTC. This gives the protein CATRQLYGYTF.

The CDR3: CATRDRGPDEQYF. The DNA for the CDR3 is TGTGCTACCCGGGACAGGGGGCCAGACGAGCAGTACTTC. This chain connects TRBV27 to TRBJ2-7, with 12 bases identical to TRBD1. The CDR3 runs to 13 residues. CDR1 is MNHEY and CDR2 is SMNVEV in the germline V gene (reference sequence).

Concerning this clone itself: Other DNA sequences in the sample encode the same CDR3. This chain uses TRBV28 with TRBJ1-5; D is uncertain. V was cut by 3 bases and J by 2 bases, with 8 bases left in between. The CDR3 extends over 14 amino acids. Germline CDR1 reads MDHEN; CDR2 reads SYDVKM. CDR3: CASSFPGGNQPQHF. Here the CDR3 DNA reads TGTGCCAGCAGTTTTCCCGGAGGCAATCAGCCCCAGCATTTT.

The chain employs TRBV7-2 and TRBJ2-3; D might be TRBD2 (5 bases). The V gene lost 6 bases and the J gene lost 1 base, with 23 bases spanning the gap. CDR1 and CDR2 from the germline V gene are SGHTA and FQGNSA. The CDR3 runs 18 residues. As DNA, the CDR3 is TGTGCCAGCAGGACCAATAGGGCGGGCGGGCTACGCACAGATACGCAGTATTTT. Translating it yields CASRTNRAGGLRTDTQYF.

The rearrangement links TRBV28 to TRBJ1-5, with D maybe TRBD1 (6 bases). Germline values: CDR1 MDHEN, CDR2 SYDVKM. The CDR3 length is 15 residues. V was shortened by 2 bases and J by 4 bases, with 12 bases between the two germline ends. CDR3 in DNA: TGTGCCAGCAGTTTAAGGGACATCAGAAATCAGCCCCAGCATTTT. It yields the protein CASSLRDIRNQPQHF.

J is TRBJ1-2 and V is TRBV4-1; D gene uncertain. CDR3 length equals 16 residues. V was cut by 0 bases and J by 2 bases, with 13 bases left in between. Germline V lookup: CDR1 MGHRA, CDR2 YSYEKL. CDR3 coding DNA: TGCGCCAGCAGCCAAGATACTCCCCCTGGGAACTATGGCTACACCTTC. Amino acids: CASSQDTPPGNYGYTF.

V gene TRBV18 combines with J gene TRBJ1-1; TRBD1 matches 10 bases. This CDR3 has 15 amino acids. Germline V gene lookup returns CDR1 KGHSH and CDR2 LQKENI. Trimming cost V 2 bases and J 7 bases; bases outside gene matches: 7. CDR3: CASSPTTGGVNEAFF. CDR3 sequence (DNA): TGTGCCAGCTCACCAACGACAGGGGGCGTGAATGAAGCTTTCTTT.

The rearrangement links TRBV10-2 to TRBJ2-1, with 12 positions matching TRBD2. This CDR3 has 13 residues. CDR1 and CDR2 (germline): WSHSY, SAAADI. The trim removed 10 bases at V and 5 bases at J, leaving 3 bases unmatched. The CDR3 spells CATRTSGNNEQFF. CDR3 DNA: TGCGCCACTAGGACTAGCGGGAACAATGAGCAGTTCTTC.

The chain couples TRBV9 to TRBJ1-2; TRBD1 matches at 9 bases. The trim removed 0 bases at V and 3 bases at J, leaving 3 bases unmatched. The germline gives CDR1 SGDLS, CDR2 YYNGEE. CDR3 length: 15 amino acids. CDR3 sequence reads: CASSVATGGYYGYTF. CDR3 nucleotides: TGTGCCAGCAGCGTAGCCACAGGGGGCTACTATGGCTACACCTTC.

This clone appeared a single time. The chain carries TRBV28 and TRBJ2-7; no firm D call. CDR1 is MDHEN, CDR2 SYDVKM, per germline. V was pared by 2 bases and J by 2 bases, with 10 bases between. This CDR3 has 14 residues. The chain's CDR3 is CASSLHSVTYEQYF. CDR3 nucleotide sequence: TGTGCCAGCAGTTTACACTCTGTAACCTACGAGCAGTACTTC.

The chain combines TRBV7-8 with TRBJ2-7; maybe TRBD2 (5 bases). This CDR3 spans 14 amino acids. Germline V gene sequence: CDR1 SGHVS, CDR2 FQNEAQ. Trimming removed 0 bases at V and 6 bases at J, with 12 bases between. CDR3 sequence (DNA): TGTGCCAGCAGCTTAGCGTCCCCGGGGAGCGAGCAGTACTTC. Translation: CASSLASPGSEQYF. Supplemented by reference TRBV7-8 and TRBJ2-7, the full variable domain reads GAGVSQSPRYKVAKRGQDVALRCDPISGHVSLFWYQQALGQGPEFLTYFQNEAQLDKSGLPSDRFFAERPEGSVSTLKIQRTQQEDSAVYLCASSLASPGSEQYFGPGTRLTVT.

Here the CDR3 reads CSVPTKQSNYGYTF. CDR3 coding DNA: TGCAGCGTCCCTACGAAACAATCTAACTATGGCTACACCTTC. The V and J genes are TRBV29-1 and TRBJ1-2, with D unclear. In germline, CDR1 is SQVTM, CDR2 ANQGSEA. This CDR3 contains 14 residues. Trimming cost V 6 bases and J 0 bases, with 14 bases left between them.

The chain carries TRBV6-1 and TRBJ1-1; the D is unclear. The CDR3 extends over 10 amino acids. The germline V gene has CDR1 MNHNS and CDR2 SASEGT. Trimming shortened V by 7 bases and J by 11 bases, and 11 bases separated the two germline ends. The DNA for the CDR3 is TGTGCCAGCAATAGGGCGAGTGCTTTCTTT. As protein: CASNRASAFF.

The J gene is TRBJ2-7, the V gene TRBV28; perhaps TRBD1 as D (6 bases). The CDR3 sequence is 13 residues long. Germline loops: CDR1 MDHEN, CDR2 SYDVKM. Between the trimmed V and J ends, which lost 8 bases and 1 base, there was a span of 12 bases. Here the CDR3 reads CASQTGPSYEQYF. CDR3 bases: TGTGCCAGCCAGACAGGCCCTTCCTACGAGCAGTACTTC.

The V call is TRBV9, the J call TRBJ2-7; tentatively, D is TRBD2 (6 bases). CDR3 length: 14 amino acids. V was trimmed by 1 base and J by 1 base, leaving 9 bases between them. CDR1 and CDR2 (germline): SGDLS, YYNGEE. The CDR3 is CASSVLAESYEQYF. As DNA, the CDR3 is TGTGCCAGCAGCGTATTAGCGGAGTCCTACGAGCAGTACTTC.

The rearrangement links TRBV14 to TRBJ2-7; the D gene is possibly TRBD1 (6 bases). The CDR3 sequence is 16 residues long. The ends were cut back, 1 base at V and 4 bases at J, with 17 bases in the middle. Germline CDR1 and CDR2: SGHDN and FVKESK. CDR3 in amino acids: CASSQGFWGRRYEQYF. The CDR3 DNA is TGTGCCAGCAGCCAAGGATTTTGGGGGCGCCGGTACGAGCAGTACTTC.

The J gene is TRBJ2-3, the V gene TRBV6-1, with 12 bases that match TRBD2. The CDR3 is 15 amino acids. Germline V gene data show CDR1 as MNHNS and CDR2 as SASEGT. The V and J ends lost 1 base and 4 bases, in that order; junction bases with no gene match: 0. CDR3 residues: CASSEGLAGADTQYF. The DNA for the CDR3 is TGTGCCAGCAGTGAAGGACTAGCGGGAGCAGATACGCAGTATTTT.

The chain employs TRBV28 and TRBJ2-2; TRBD1 matches at 8 bases. Germline V gives CDR1 MDHEN, CDR2 SYDVKM. The CDR3 runs to 15 residues. V lost 6 bases and J lost 6; bases outside the gene matches: 9. CDR3 coding DNA: TGTGCCAGCAGAGCAGGGGGCGCATCCCCCGGGGAGCTGTTTTTT. As protein: CASRAGGASPGELFF.

The chain recombines TRBV10-3 with TRBJ1-2; the D is unclear. Germline CDR1 ENHRY, CDR2 SYGVKD. The CDR3 loop spans 13 amino acids. V lost 1 base, J lost 3 bases, and 6 bases lay in between. The CDR3 reads CAISEWGYYGYTF. Here the CDR3 DNA reads TGTGCCATCAGTGAGTGGGGTTACTATGGCTACACCTTC.

This clone was observed a single time. The chain employs TRBV28 and TRBJ2-7, with D possibly being TRBD1 (6 bases). V was clipped by 1 base and J by 3 bases, with 10 bases between them. Looked up from germline, CDR1 is MDHEN and CDR2 is SYDVKM. The length of the CDR3 is 14 residues. The DNA of the CDR3 is TGTGCCAGCAGTTTATCCGGGGACATCTACGAGCAGTACTTC. Its translation: CASSLSGDIYEQYF. Looking up the rest from reference TRBV28 and TRBJ2-7 gives the full variable domain: DVKVTQSSRYLVKRTGEKVFLECVQDMDHENMFWYRQDPGLGLRLIYFSYDVKMKEKGDIPEGYSVSREKKERFSLILESASTNQTSMYLCASSLSGDIYEQYFGPGTRLTVT.

A single count supports this clone. The chain is built from TRBV18 and TRBJ1-1; perhaps TRBD1 as D (6 bases). Trimming cost V 3 bases and J 1 base, with 9 bases left between them. This CDR3 has 14 amino acids. Germline-derived CDR1 and CDR2 are KGHSH and LQKENI. The CDR3 protein is CASSPPRGNTEAFF. As DNA, the CDR3 is TGTGCCAGCTCACCCCCCAGGGGGAACACTGAAGCTTTCTTT.